The 25 T cell receptor beta chains below were found in one sample sequenced in a study of naive and memory T cell subsets. The library had UMIs added by 3' ligation of an oligonucleotide to TCR cDNA. Ligated cDNA underwent four rounds of PCR with nested alpha and beta constant region primers and SP2. TCRdb reprocessed the 5' RACE reads via MiXCR and lists one record per CDR3 protein. The repertoire holds about 62,000 distinct CDR3 sequences, with 8% as singletons. The receptors here all came from a female donor in good health.

This chain connects TRBV20-1 to TRBJ1-5; D may be TRBD1 (5 bases). V was cut by 6 bases and J by 1 base, with 13 bases left in between. Germline V gene data show CDR1 as DFQATT and CDR2 as SNEGSKA (reference sequence). This CDR3 is built from 14 residues. The CDR3 nucleotides read TGCAGTGCCCGAATAGGGGTAAGCAATCAGCCCCAGCATTTT. It is translated as CSARIGVSNQPQHF.

The chain combines TRBV6-5 with TRBJ1-4; D is uncertain. V lost 2 bases to trimming and J lost 8 bases, with 12 bases between them. This CDR3 contains 14 residues. The germline gives CDR1 MNHEY, CDR2 SVGAGI. The CDR3 spells CASSYRGNNEKLFF. DNA of the CDR3: TGTGCCAGCAGTTACCGAGGGAACAACGAAAAACTGTTTTTT.

This clonotype was observed at least ten times. This sequence joins TRBV27 and TRBJ2-3; D unresolved. Trimming took 2 bases from V and 6 from J, leaving 12 bases between them. This CDR3 region has 14 residues. Germline CDR1 MNHEY, CDR2 SMNVEV (reference sequence). The CDR3 spells CASSLASTVDTQYF. CDR3 sequence (DNA): TGTGCCAGCAGTTTAGCCTCTACAGTCGATACGCAGTATTTT.

The gene calls are TRBV5-1 and TRBJ2-7, with 10 bases that match TRBD1. This CDR3 contains 16 residues. Trimming removed 1 base from V and 1 base from J; junction bases left unmatched: 5. Germline CDR1 SGHRS, CDR2 YFSETQ. The CDR3: CASSLSPGQGSYEQYF. Written as DNA, the CDR3 is TGCGCCAGCAGCTTGTCCCCGGGACAGGGGTCCTACGAGCAGTACTTC.

The chain has TRBV18 and TRBJ1-4; perhaps TRBD1 as D (6 bases). This CDR3 contains 14 residues. Between the trimmed V and J ends, which lost 3 bases and 7 bases, there was a span of 12 bases. In germline, CDR1 is KGHSH, CDR2 LQKENI. DNA of the CDR3: TGTGCCAGCTCACCGCGGGGGCAGAGTGAAAAACTGTTTTTT. This encodes CASSPRGQSEKLFF.

This chain connects TRBV5-4 to TRBJ1-1, with 7 bases aligning to TRBD1. The germline V gene encodes CDR1 SGHNT and CDR2 YYREEE (reference sequence). Trimming cost V 0 bases and J 6 bases; bases outside gene matches: 8. The CDR3 sequence is 15 residues long. The CDR3 spells CASSLGDRVLAEAFF. Here the CDR3 DNA reads TGTGCCAGCAGCTTGGGCGACAGGGTATTGGCTGAAGCTTTCTTT.

The rearrangement links TRBV28 to TRBJ1-2; 10 bases line up with TRBD1. The ends lost 3 bases at V and 7 bases at J; junction bases unmatched: 11. Germline V gives CDR1 MDHEN, CDR2 SYDVKM. CDR3 length: 16 residues. CDR3: CASSFSDRGRTSGYTF. CDR3 in DNA: TGTGCCAGCAGTTTTTCCGACAGGGGGCGGACGAGTGGCTACACCTTC.

This clonotype showed up many times. This sequence joins TRBV4-1 and TRBJ1-1; D is unresolved. The CDR3 has 13 residues. Germline V CDR1 and CDR2: MGHRA, YSYEKL. Trimming took off 8 bases at V and 3 bases at J, with 13 bases between the two ends. The CDR3 DNA reads TGCGCCAGCCGGAACAGTATCGACACTGAAGCTTTCTTT. Its protein product is CASRNSIDTEAFF.

This chain uses TRBV6-6 with TRBJ2-3; 9 bases map to TRBD2. The CDR3 length is 16 residues. Germline values: CDR1 MNHNY, CDR2 SVGAGI (reference sequence). V lost 8 bases to trimming and J lost 2 bases; unmatched junction nucleotides: 11. CDR3 loop: CASRGSGGWYTDTQYF. As DNA, the CDR3 is TGTGCCAGCCGGGGTAGCGGGGGTTGGTACACAGATACGCAGTATTTT.

This clonotype was detected many times. V usage is TRBV12-3 or TRBV12-4 and J usage is TRBJ1-1, with a possible D match to TRBD1 (5 bases). CDR3 length: 20 amino acids. The V and J ends lost 5 bases and 0 bases respectively, with 28 bases between them. The chain's CDR3 is CASSPRGRGLIIYMNTEAFF. DNA for the CDR3: TGTGCCAGCAGTCCCCGGGGTAGGGGCCTAATTATTTACATGAACACTGAAGCTTTCTTT.

Written as DNA, the CDR3 is TGTGCCAGCAGCGTCGGTTCGGCGGGGGGCTACAATGAGCAGTTCTTC. It encodes CASSVGSAGGYNEQFF. This chain connects TRBV9 to TRBJ2-1; 8 nucleotides line up with TRBD2. J was trimmed by 3 bases and V by 2 bases; bases with no gene match: 7. From germline, CDR1 is SGDLS and CDR2 YYNGEE. This CDR3 region has 16 residues.

This clonotype has ten or more counts. This chain connects TRBV9 to TRBJ1-4; the D is unclear. The V and J ends lost 4 bases and 0 bases respectively, with 7 bases between them. The CDR3 sequence is 14 residues long. Germline V gene sequence: CDR1 SGDLS, CDR2 YYNGEE. The CDR3 nucleotides are TGTGCCAGCAGCTTCGCGGCAACTAATGAAAAACTGTTTTTT. Residues: CASSFAATNEKLFF.

This clonotype was found a few times. The V gene is TRBV19, the J gene TRBJ1-4; D call uncertain. The CDR3 runs to 14 residues. V lost 8 bases, J lost 0 bases, and 10 bases lay in between. The germline CDR1 and CDR2 sequences are LNHDA and SQIVND (reference sequence). In DNA, the CDR3 is TGTGCCAGTGGGGTCTTCGCAACTAATGAAAAACTGTTTTTT. Its translation is CASGVFATNEKLFF.

At least ten counts were recorded for this clonotype. The chain couples TRBV29-1 to TRBJ1-2; possible D gene TRBD1, 5 bases. The ends were cut back, 2 bases at V and 3 bases at J, with 7 bases in the middle. CDR1 is SQVTM, CDR2 ANQGSEA, per germline. The CDR3 is 12 residues long. CDR3 residues: CSVEPRDYGYTF. CDR3 coding DNA: TGCAGCGTTGAACCCAGGGACTATGGCTACACCTTC.

This clonotype was detected a few times. The V and J genes are TRBV5-1 and TRBJ2-3, with no clear D. The V gene lost 2 bases and the J gene lost 7 bases, with 17 bases spanning the gap. The CDR3 runs 15 residues. CDR1 is SGHRS, CDR2 YFSETQ, per germline. CDR3 DNA sequence: TGCGCCAGCAGCTTCCCCCTAGTAGATAAGCATACGCAGTATTTT. It translates to CASSFPLVDKHTQYF.

In the case of this clonotype: This may stem from a read error, because a much larger clone lies one nucleotide away. The J gene is TRBJ2-5, the V gene TRBV4-2, with 12 positions matching TRBD2. Germline CDR1 and CDR2: LGHNA and YNFKEQ. There are 17 residues in the CDR3. In DNA form, the CDR3 reads TGTACCAGCAGCCCTCAAGGATCTAGCGGGGGGGCTGAGACCCAGTACTTC. Its translation is CTSSPQGSSGGAETQYF.

This clonotype was detected only a few times. The chain uses TRBV4-1 and TRBJ2-5, with D perhaps assigned TRBD1 or TRBD2 (5 bases each). CDR3 length: 16 amino acids. Germline V gives CDR1 MGHRA, CDR2 YSYEKL. V was cut by 4 bases and J by 3 bases, with 18 bases left in between. CDR3 region: CASSLTPGAGKETQYF. Written as DNA, the CDR3 is TGCGCCAGCAGCCTAACCCCCGGGGCAGGGAAAGAGACCCAGTACTTC.

This clonotype was counted between two and nine times. The genes are TRBV5-1 and TRBJ2-2; D gene unclear. CDR1 SGHRS and CDR2 YFSETQ come from the germline V gene. V was clipped by 0 bases and J by 4 bases, with 16 bases between them. CDR3 length equals 17 residues. This chain's CDR3 is CASSLDAGLPGTGELFF. The CDR3 DNA is TGCGCCAGCAGCTTGGATGCAGGTCTCCCGGGCACCGGGGAGCTGTTTTTT.

In this sample, this clonotype turned up a few times. This chain connects TRBV30 to TRBJ1-5, with D maybe TRBD1 (5 bases). Germline loops: CDR1 GTSNPN, CDR2 SVGIG (reference sequence). This CDR3 spans 15 amino acids. V was pared by 0 bases and J by 6 bases, with 15 bases between. CDR3 sequence: CAWSVGLGGGQPQHF. CDR3 DNA: TGTGCCTGGAGTGTGGGGTTGGGGGGGGGTCAGCCCCAGCATTTT. The entire variable domain, with the rest obtained from reference TRBV30 and TRBJ1-5, is as follows: SQTIHQWPATLVQPVGSPLSLECTVEGTSNPNLYWYRQAAGRGLQLLFYSVGIGQISSEVPQNLSASRPQDRQFILSSKKLLLSDSGFYLCAWSVGLGGGQPQHFGDGTRLSIL.

This clonotype was seen ten or more times. The chain combines TRBV19 with TRBJ1-5; no reliable D call. This CDR3 region has 16 residues. The V end lost 8 bases, the J end lost 0 bases, and 17 bases lay between the germline ends. Germline CDR1 and CDR2: LNHDA and SQIVND (reference sequence). The CDR3 here is CASHTPLTPSNQPQHF. The CDR3 nucleotides are TGTGCCAGTCATACCCCTTTAACTCCTAGCAATCAGCCCCAGCATTTT.

The V call is TRBV20-1, the J call TRBJ2-5; the D call may be TRBD1 or TRBD2 (6 bases each). The CDR3 is made up of 12 amino acids. Trimming took off 2 bases at V and 5 bases at J, with 9 bases between the two ends. Germline CDR1 reads DFQATT; CDR2 reads SNEGSKA (reference sequence). The CDR3 here is CSARTGRETQYF. The CDR3 DNA sequence: TGCAGTGCTAGAACAGGGAGGGAGACCCAGTACTTC.

This clonotype appeared a few times. CDR3: CASSIGYRGSNQPQHF. DNA of the CDR3: TGTGCCAGTAGTATTGGTTACAGGGGGAGCAATCAGCCCCAGCATTTT. The chain joins TRBV19 to TRBJ1-5; 8 bases map to TRBD1. CDR1 and CDR2 (germline): LNHDA, SQIVND (reference sequence). The V gene end was trimmed by 3 bases and the J gene end by 1 base; junction bases not matched to a gene: 5. CDR3 length equals 16 residues.

This clonotype showed up many times. The CDR3 protein is CASSPKDTQYF. The CDR3, as DNA: TGTGCCAGCTCACCTAAAGATACGCAGTATTTT. J is TRBJ2-3 and V is TRBV18; no definite D call. This CDR3 has 11 amino acids. The V end was cut by 3 bases, the J end by 5 bases, with 3 bases between. Germline values: CDR1 KGHSH, CDR2 LQKENI. Full variable domain (remainder filled in from reference TRBV18 and TRBJ2-3): NAGVMQNPRHLVRRRGQEARLRCSPMKGHSHVYWYRQLPEEGLKFMVYLQKENIIDESGMPKERFSAEFPKEGPSILRIQQVVRGDSAAYFCASSPKDTQYFGPGTRLTVL.

Many counts were recorded for this clonotype. The rearrangement links TRBV18 to TRBJ1-2; the D gene is possibly TRBD1 (5 bases). CDR1 and CDR2 (germline): KGHSH, LQKENI. This CDR3 has 13 residues. The V and J ends lost 2 bases and 9 bases respectively, with 13 bases between them. CDR3: CASSPGGRASYTF. The CDR3 bases are TGTGCCAGCTCACCAGGAGGCAGGGCCAGCTACACCTTC.

The sample holds a few counts of this clonotype. The chain links TRBV27 to TRBJ2-7; D is unresolved. The CDR3 totals 13 residues. V lost 5 bases and J 3 bases, leaving 11 bases between the germline ends. CDR1 is MNHEY and CDR2 is SMNVEV in the germline V gene (reference sequence). In DNA, the CDR3 is TGTGCCAGCAGTGCATTAGCCAGCTACGAGCAGTACTTC. Residues: CASSALASYEQYF.